These 14 T cell receptor beta chains were all obtained from the same sample, sequenced in a study of T cells in Graves' hyperthyroidism and ophthalmopathy. Using RNA transcripts as the source, TCR beta CDR3 regions were amplified. In the first-round RT-PCR of the TCR CDR3, the HTBI primer set was used. TCRdb re-called the multiplex PCR reads through MiXCR, storing one row per CDR3 protein. The sample yields about 290,000 distinct CDR3 sequences, about 15% seen once. Source material: blood. These receptors came from a woman in her fifties or sixties with Graves' ophthalmopathy.

This clonotype was observed at least ten times. The CDR3 DNA is TGTGCCAGCAGTTTTATTGGGACAGGTGGTCAGCCCCAGCATTTT. Its translation: CASSFIGTGGQPQHF. The chain combines TRBV28 with TRBJ1-5; TRBD1 aligns across 8 bases. Germline CDR1 reads MDHEN; CDR2 reads SYDVKM. J was trimmed by 6 bases and V by 3 bases; bases with no gene match: 7. CDR3 length: 15 residues.

This clonotype came up many times. The chain couples TRBV2 to TRBJ2-5; D is ambiguous. Per germline, CDR1 SNHLY and CDR2 FYNNEI. V was cut by 3 bases and J by 3 bases, with 17 bases left in between. The CDR3 sequence is 16 residues long. CDR3 region: CASSDLRQEKKETQYF. The CDR3 DNA reads TGTGCCAGCAGTGATTTGCGGCAGGAGAAAAAAGAGACCCAGTACTTC.

Ten or more counts support this clonotype. The V call is TRBV27, the J call TRBJ2-7; no reliable D call. V was clipped by 8 bases and J by 0 bases, with 14 bases between them. From germline, CDR1 is MNHEY and CDR2 SMNVEV (reference sequence). The CDR3 has 14 amino acids. The CDR3 DNA reads TGTGCCAGCCGACGATCCAAAAGCTCCTACGAGCAGTACTTC. Its translation is CASRRSKSSYEQYF.

This clonotype was counted at least ten times. The chain recombines TRBV28 with TRBJ1-2, with D possibly matching TRBD1 (6 bases). Germline V lookup: CDR1 MDHEN, CDR2 SYDVKM. Between the trimmed V and J ends, which lost 5 bases and 9 bases, there was a span of 25 bases. This CDR3 contains 16 residues. The CDR3 protein is CASSQGTLGGGRSYTF. CDR3 DNA: TGTGCCAGCAGTCAAGGGACCCTAGGGGGGGGGCGGAGCTACACCTTC.

In this sample, this clonotype turned up a few times. The CDR3, as DNA: TGTGCCAGCAGTTTCCTCCCTTTTGACGAGCAGTACTTC. This translates into CASSFLPFDEQYF. The chain has TRBV27 and TRBJ2-7; D not resolved. The CDR3 length is 13 residues. The V gene's germline CDR1 is MNHEY and CDR2 SMNVEV (reference sequence). Trimming took 3 bases from V and 5 from J, leaving 11 bases between them.

The rearrangement joins TRBV18 to TRBJ1-2, with 9 bases identical to TRBD1. Trimming at V came to 6 bases and at J to 4 bases, leaving 6 bases not matched to a gene. Looked up from germline, CDR1 is KGHSH and CDR2 is LQKENI. The CDR3 sequence is 14 residues long. The CDR3 reads CASSRDRVFYGYTF. The CDR3 DNA follows: TGTGCCAGCTCCCGGGACAGGGTCTTCTATGGCTACACCTTC.

J is TRBJ2-2 and V is TRBV30; 7 bases fit TRBD2. The CDR3 runs to 19 residues. Germline V gene data show CDR1 as GTSNPN and CDR2 as SVGIG (reference sequence). Unmatched junction bases numbered 21, after V lost 1 base and J lost 7 bases. The CDR3 DNA sequence: TGTGCCTGGAGTGATAGGTTTGTCAAGCGGGACCCGAGGGACGGGGAGCTGTTTTTT. It encodes CAWSDRFVKRDPRDGELFF.

This clonotype was seen ten or more times. J is TRBJ1-1 and V is TRBV11-2; the D gene is possibly TRBD1 (6 bases). Germline V gene sequence: CDR1 SGHAT, CDR2 FQNNGV. Trimming took off 1 base at V and 6 bases at J, with 9 bases between the two ends. This CDR3 spans 13 amino acids. In nucleotides, the CDR3 is TGTGCCAGCAGCTTAGGACAGGTGCCTGAAGCTTTCTTT. It is translated as CASSLGQVPEAFF.

This clonotype has just a few counts. The V and J genes are TRBV4-2 and TRBJ2-1; TRBD1 might be the D (6 bases). Germline V gene sequence: CDR1 LGHNA, CDR2 YNFKEQ. V gave up 0 bases and J gave up 5 bases, with 14 bases separating them. The CDR3 contains 16 residues. The CDR3 nucleotides are TGTGCCAGCAGCCAAGATATAGGGGACAAACACAATGAGCAGTTCTTC. It translates to CASSQDIGDKHNEQFF.

The chain employs TRBV19 and TRBJ1-2, with 7 bases aligning to TRBD1. Looked up from germline, CDR1 is LNHDA and CDR2 is SQIVND (reference sequence). This CDR3 is 15 amino acids long. V trimming: 4 bases; J trimming: 6 bases; junction bases outside the gene matches: 11. The CDR3 nucleotides read TGTGCCAGTAGTAGACAACAGGGGTTTACGGATGGCTACACCTTC. Its translation: CASSRQQGFTDGYTF.

This rearrangement joins TRBV5-6 to TRBJ2-1; 11 positions agree with TRBD2. The CDR3 totals 18 residues. Germline-derived CDR1 and CDR2 are SGHDT and YYEEEE. V lost 3 bases to trimming and J lost 3 bases; unmatched junction nucleotides: 11. The CDR3 protein is CASSSTSPGLADYNEQFF. The CDR3 DNA reads as TGTGCCAGCAGCTCAACCTCCCCGGGACTAGCGGACTACAATGAGCAGTTCTTC.

The chain recombines TRBV28 with TRBJ2-2, with D possibly matching TRBD2 (6 bases). Germline V gene sequence: CDR1 MDHEN, CDR2 SYDVKM. The CDR3 spans 16 residues. Deletions cut 6 bases from V and 3 bases from J, with 17 bases between. The CDR3 spells CASRYTGGDHTGELFF. The CDR3 nucleotides are TGTGCCAGCAGATATACTGGAGGGGACCACACCGGGGAGCTGTTTTTT.

The chain combines TRBV2 with TRBJ1-4; D is perhaps TRBD1 (6 bases). The CDR3 is 14 residues long. V lost 7 bases, J lost 5 bases, and 14 bases lay in between. CDR1 SNHLY and CDR2 FYNNEI come from the germline V gene. The CDR3 spells CASTSGQWNEKLFF. CDR3 nucleotides: TGTGCCAGCACCTCGGGACAATGGAATGAAAAACTGTTTTTT.

Only a few counts were recorded for this clonotype. The chain carries TRBV27 and TRBJ2-3, with 8 bases fitting TRBD2. CDR3 length equals 16 residues. Trimming at V came to 4 bases and at J to 2 bases, leaving 8 bases not matched to a gene. CDR1 is MNHEY, CDR2 SMNVEV, per germline (reference sequence). Here the CDR3 DNA reads TGTGCCAGCAGTTCTCGGACTAGCAAGATCACAGATACGCAGTATTTT. Translating it yields CASSSRTSKITDTQYF.